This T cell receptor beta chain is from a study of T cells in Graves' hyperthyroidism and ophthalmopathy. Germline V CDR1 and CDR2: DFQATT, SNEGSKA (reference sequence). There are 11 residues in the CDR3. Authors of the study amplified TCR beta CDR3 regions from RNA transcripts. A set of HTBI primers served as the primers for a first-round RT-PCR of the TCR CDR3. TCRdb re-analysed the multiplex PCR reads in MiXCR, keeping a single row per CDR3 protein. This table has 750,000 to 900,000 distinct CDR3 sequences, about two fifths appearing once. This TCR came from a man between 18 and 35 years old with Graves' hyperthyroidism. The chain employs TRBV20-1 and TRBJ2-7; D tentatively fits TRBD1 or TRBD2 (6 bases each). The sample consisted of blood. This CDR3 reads CSPGGPYEQYF. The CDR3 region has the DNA TGCAGCCCCGGGGGCCCCTACGAGCAGTACTTC.